What follows are 3 T cell receptor beta chains derived from one specimen sequenced in a study of early T cells in non-severe SARS-CoV-2 infection (dated by TCRdb to the early 2020s). Receptor libraries were prepared by 5' RACE. These reads were obtained on a NextSeq 500. TCRdb passed the public sequencing reads through fastp at Q25 and MiXCR, retaining productive beta sequences. Each entry is one CDR3 protein sequence, shown with its most common DNA and genes. In all, the sample holds around 61,000 distinct CDR3 sequences, and 10% to 13% of those were seen once. The biggest ten clones account for about 1.7% of the sample. The specimen was whole blood. These receptors all stem from an adult who was a healthcare worker with PCR-confirmed SARS-CoV-2 infection or an uninfected control (not recorded which).

This clonotype has at least ten counts. The rearrangement links TRBV6-5 to TRBJ2-3; 11 bases are a match to TRBD2. The CDR3 contains 16 residues. Germline assignment: CDR1 MNHEY and CDR2 SVGAGI. Losses at the gene ends were 5 bases for V and 1 base for J; bases not matched to a gene: 5. CDR3 protein: CASSGLTSGGTDTQYF. DNA for the CDR3: TGTGCCAGCAGTGGACTGACTAGCGGGGGCACAGATACGCAGTATTTT.

This clonotype came up many times. This chain links TRBV7-8 with TRBJ1-1, with no clear D. Trimming cost V 1 base and J 4 bases, with 7 bases left between them. There are 13 residues in the CDR3. Germline lookup yields CDR1 SGHVS and CDR2 FQNEAQ. The CDR3 DNA sequence: TGTGCCAGCAGCTTAGTTCCAGGCACTGAAGCTTTCTTT. Its translation is CASSLVPGTEAFF.

This clonotype was seen repeatedly, ten times or more. V usage is TRBV7-3 and J usage is TRBJ2-3, with TRBD2 matching 11 bases. Germline loops: CDR1 SGHTA, CDR2 FQGTGA. The CDR3 has 16 amino acids. The V and J ends lost 3 bases and 7 bases, in that order; junction bases with no gene match: 9. This CDR3 is CASSLFSGGAQNTQYF. In nucleotides, the CDR3 is TGTGCCAGCAGCTTGTTTAGCGGGGGGGCACAGAATACGCAGTATTTT.